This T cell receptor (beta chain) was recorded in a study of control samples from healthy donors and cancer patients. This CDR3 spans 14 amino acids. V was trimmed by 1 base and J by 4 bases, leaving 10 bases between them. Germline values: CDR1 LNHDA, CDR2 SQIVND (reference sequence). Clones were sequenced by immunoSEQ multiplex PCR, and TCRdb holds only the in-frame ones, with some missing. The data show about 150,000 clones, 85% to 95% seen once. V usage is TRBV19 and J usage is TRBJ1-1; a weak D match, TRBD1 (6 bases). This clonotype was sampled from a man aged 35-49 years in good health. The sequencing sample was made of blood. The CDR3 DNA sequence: TGTGCCAGTAGTATAGTGGCAGGGGCCACTGAAGCTTTCTTT. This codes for CASSIVAGATEAFF.